This paragraph reports one TCR beta chain. Its target is unknown. This entry belongs to a study of memory CD4+ T cells and cytomegalovirus serostatus. Study information: This sample comes from healthy Belgian adults, eight to ten CMV seropositive, approximately 23 seronegative.

V was trimmed by 3 bases and J by 0 bases, leaving 10 bases between them. CDR1 SGHRS and CDR2 YFSETQ come from the germline V gene. The CDR3 sequence is 15 residues long. Original data processing: After removing out-of-frame reads, over 2 million distinct TCRbeta sequences remained. The method was immunoSEQ multiplex PCR; TCRdb's version includes in-frame clones alone and lacks a portion of them. D and trimming were read from the DNA, whereas the V and J calls and clone size are those reported in that table. The profile shows tens of thousands of clones, over 75% of them singletons. Single viable CD3+CD4+CD8-CD45RO+ cells were sorted as the memory CD4+ T cells. Overall study results and limits: The CMV-associated TCR signature appears largely within the CD4+ memory repertoire. Median bootstrapped AUC for CMV status was about 0.96 originally, 0.85 to 0.92 US-trained.

Sequencing was done on a sample of memory CD4+ T cells from blood. The rearrangement joins TRBV5-1 to TRBJ2-1, with D maybe TRBD2 (6 bases). The receptor comes from an adult in good health and CMV-seronegative. The CDR3 reads CASSSGTFSYNEQFF. CDR3 coding DNA: TGCGCCAGCAGCTCCGGGACTTTCTCCTACAATGAGCAGTTCTTC.